The entry below describes one T cell receptor (beta chain). The antigen remains unidentified. With 2 bases clipped from V and 5 bases from J, the junction kept 11 bases outside the gene matches. This CDR3 has 17 residues. Germline CDR1 reads SGHRS; CDR2 reads YFSETQ. The data derive from a study of cytomegalovirus exposure and HLA in healthy donors. General observations from the study: Most TCR sequences were uncommon, yet certain public TCRs appeared in many donors.

The study ran its PCR with 60 Vbeta and 13 Jbeta primers. Profiled with immunoSEQ multiplex PCR; TCRdb holds only in-frame clones, not every one. The repertoire holds about 150,000 clones, with more than 60% as singletons. This TCR was recovered from a man aged 25 to 45 in good health and CMV-seropositive. The sample comprised PBMCs. The V call is TRBV5-1, the J call TRBJ2-5; 11 bases agree with TRBD2. The CDR3 sequence: CASSFLETSGVPETQYF. DNA of the CDR3: TGCGCCAGCAGCTTTCTTGAGACTAGCGGGGTCCCGGAGACCCAGTACTTC.